These 14 T cell receptor beta chains were all obtained from the same sample, sequenced in a study of tumor-infiltrating lymphocytes in oesophageal squamous cell carcinoma. TCRdb independently ran MiXCR on the PCR reads; one entry per CDR3 protein. The profile shows 19,000 or so distinct CDR3 sequences, around 38% of them singletons. Sequencing was done on a sample of blood. The origin of the receptors is a male donor with esophageal squamous cell carcinoma.

The V and J genes are TRBV6-1 and TRBJ2-7; no reliable D call. The J call may not be correct, given that the DNA end is closer to TRBJ2-1. This CDR3 contains 10 residues. Germline CDR1 MNHNS, CDR2 SASEGT. This chain's CDR3 is CASRDYEQFF. CDR3 bases: TGTGCCAGCAGGGATTACGAGCAGTTCTTC.

V and J are TRBV11-3 and TRBJ2-5; 8 bases are a match to TRBD1. Germline V gene lookup returns CDR1 SGHNT and CDR2 YENEEA. The CDR3 has 15 amino acids. The V segment lost 1 base and the J segment 1 base; nucleotides outside the gene matches: 2. CDR3 amino acids: CASSLGGQVQETQYF. The CDR3 bases are TGTGCCAGCAGCTTAGGGGGACAGGTCCAAGAGACCCAGTACTTC.

The chain is built from TRBV25-1 and TRBJ2-3; D uncertain. Matching the DNA end better, TRBJ1-1 makes the J call doubtful. The germline V gene has CDR1 MGHDK and CDR2 SYGVNS. The CDR3 covers 13 residues. CDR3 amino acids: CASRTQWGTEAFF. The CDR3 bases are TGTGCCAGCAGAACACAGTGGGGCACTGAAGCTTTCTTT.

This clonotype appeared a few times. The rearrangement links TRBV7-3 to TRBJ2-3; TRBD1 aligns across 7 bases. Germline CDR1 SGHTA, CDR2 FQGTGA. After removal of 6 bases from V and 4 bases from J, the junction contained 7 bases not matched to a gene. The length of the CDR3 is 14 residues. Here the CDR3 reads CASSSGQVADTQYF. The CDR3 region has the DNA TGTGCCAGCAGTTCCGGACAGGTTGCAGATACGCAGTATTTT.

This clonotype was found many times. This chain connects TRBV5-5 to TRBJ1-2, with 8 bases fitting TRBD1. Germline V gene data show CDR1 as SGHKS and CDR2 as YYEKEE (reference sequence). This CDR3 contains 13 residues. V shed 3 bases, J shed 3 bases, and the junction held 1 base outside the gene matches. The CDR3 DNA follows: TGTGCCAGCAGCTCGACAGGGGACTATGGCTACACCTTC. It specifies CASSSTGDYGYTF.

By sample share, this clonotype is medium-sized. The rearrangement uses TRBV6-6 and TRBJ2-5; 10 nucleotides agree with TRBD1. V lost 3 bases and J lost 7; bases outside the gene matches: 11. Per germline, CDR1 MNHNY and CDR2 SVGAGI (reference sequence). CDR3 length: 16 amino acids. The CDR3 loop is CASSYRPGQGIGTQYF. The CDR3, as DNA: TGTGCCAGCAGTTATCGACCGGGACAGGGGATTGGGACCCAGTACTTC.

This chain connects TRBV2 to TRBJ2-5; D gene uncertain. Deletions cut 6 bases from V and 11 bases from J, with 19 bases between. The V gene's germline CDR1 is SNHLY and CDR2 FYNNEI. This CDR3 contains 13 residues. The CDR3 loop is CASRPPSYNEQYF. As DNA, the CDR3 is TGTGCCAGCAGGCCCCCTTCTTACAATGAGCAGTACTTC.

The chain has TRBV6-1 and TRBJ1-1, with D maybe TRBD1 (5 bases). This CDR3 comprises 13 residues. Germline V gives CDR1 MNHNS, CDR2 SASEGT. Trimming shortened V by 7 bases and J by 14 bases, and 23 bases separated the two germline ends. CDR3 DNA: TGTGCCAGCACCGGGGGGTCCTCCTACGATCACTTCTTT. It codes for CASTGGSSYDHFF.

This clonotype showed up just a few times. Since a much larger clone is just one base distant, this may be a read error. The chain joins TRBV10-3 to TRBJ2-4; tentative D call: TRBD1 (6 bases). The better agreement between TRBJ2-7 and the DNA end casts doubt on the J call. The germline V gene encodes CDR1 ENHRY and CDR2 SYGVKD. There are 15 residues in the CDR3. The CDR3 region has the DNA TGTGCCATCAGTGCACAGGGTACCCCGGTCGACGAGCAGTACTTC. Translated, it gives CAISAQGTPVDEQYF.

A word on this clonotype: At one of its ends the junction is not consistent with the germline gene, which may arise from a read error. This rearrangement joins TRBV6-6 to TRBJ1-6, with D hard to call. Germline V gives CDR1 MNHNY, CDR2 SVGAGI (reference sequence). The CDR3 is 15 amino acids. The CDR3 DNA reads TGTGCCAGCAGCTTATTCGGGGTGTATGATTCACCCCTCCACTTC. Translating gives CASSLFGVYDSPLHF.

The gene calls are TRBV11-3 and TRBJ2-1; either TRBD1 or TRBD2 may supply D (5 bases each). The J call may be mistaken, given a closer DNA end match to TRBJ2-5. Germline lookup yields CDR1 SGHNT and CDR2 YENEEA. The CDR3 covers 16 residues. The CDR3, as DNA: TGTGCCAGCAGCTTAGATGGGCAGTCGAGGGGAGAGACCCAGTACTTC. Residues: CASSLDGQSRGETQYF.

This clonotype was recorded many times. The rearrangement uses TRBV7-6 and TRBJ2-5; 7 positions agree with TRBD1. V dropped 3 bases and J dropped 5; count of bases not matched to a gene: 15. Per the germline V gene, CDR1 is SGHVS and CDR2 is FNYEAQ. The CDR3 spans 17 residues. This CDR3 reads CASSFSTGTEGRETQYF. CDR3 coding DNA: TGTGCCAGCAGCTTCTCTACCGGGACAGAGGGGCGGGAGACCCAGTACTTC.

This clonotype was found many times. The V call is TRBV5-6, the J call TRBJ2-3; 10 bases match TRBD2. Germline CDR1 is SGHDT and CDR2 is YYEEEE. J was trimmed by 1 base and V by 2 bases; bases with no gene match: 16. The CDR3 length is 20 residues. CDR3 sequence reads: CASSFGVAGGGLFGTDTQYF. The DNA for the CDR3 is TGTGCCAGCAGCTTTGGGGTAGCGGGAGGTGGTCTTTTCGGCACAGATACGCAGTATTTT.

This clonotype has at least ten counts. V usage is TRBV11-2 and J usage is TRBJ2-1, with TRBD2 matching 7 bases. The J call is doubtful: the DNA matches TRBJ2-7 better. The CDR3 sequence is 13 residues long. From germline, CDR1 is SGHAT and CDR2 FQNNGV. Here the CDR3 DNA reads TGTGCCAGCAGCCTCTCTAGCGGTAATGAGCAGTACTTC. Amino acids: CASSLSSGNEQYF.